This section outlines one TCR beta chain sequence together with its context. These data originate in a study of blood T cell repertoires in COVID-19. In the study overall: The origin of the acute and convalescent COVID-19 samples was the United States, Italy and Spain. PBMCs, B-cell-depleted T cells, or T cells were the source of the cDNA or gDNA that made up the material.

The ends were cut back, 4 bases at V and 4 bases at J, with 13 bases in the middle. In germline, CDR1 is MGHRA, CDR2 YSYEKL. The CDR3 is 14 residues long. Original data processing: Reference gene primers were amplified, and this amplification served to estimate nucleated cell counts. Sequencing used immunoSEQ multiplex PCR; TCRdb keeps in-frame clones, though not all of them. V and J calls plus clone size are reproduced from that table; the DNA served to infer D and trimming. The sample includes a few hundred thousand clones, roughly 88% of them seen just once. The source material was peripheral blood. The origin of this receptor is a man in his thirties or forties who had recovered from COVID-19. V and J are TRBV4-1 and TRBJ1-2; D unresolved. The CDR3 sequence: CASSPRLAGYGYTF. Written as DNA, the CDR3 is TGCGCCAGCAGCCCCCGGTTGGCGGGCTATGGCTACACCTTC.